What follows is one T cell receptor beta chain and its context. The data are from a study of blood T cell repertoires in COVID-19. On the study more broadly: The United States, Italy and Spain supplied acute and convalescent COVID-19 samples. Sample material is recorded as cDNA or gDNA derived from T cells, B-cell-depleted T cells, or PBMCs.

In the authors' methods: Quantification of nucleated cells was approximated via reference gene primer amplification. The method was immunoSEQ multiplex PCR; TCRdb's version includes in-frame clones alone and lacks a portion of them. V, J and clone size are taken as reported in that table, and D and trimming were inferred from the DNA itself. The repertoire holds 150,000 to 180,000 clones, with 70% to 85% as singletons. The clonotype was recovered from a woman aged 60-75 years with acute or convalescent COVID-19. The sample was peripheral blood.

CDR3: CAWSPGQGLYGYTF. The CDR3 DNA sequence: TGTGCCTGGAGCCCGGGACAGGGGTTATATGGCTACACCTTC. The chain couples TRBV30 to TRBJ1-2, with TRBD1 identical over 10 bases. Germline CDR1 is GTSNPN and CDR2 is SVGIG (reference sequence). V lost 3 bases to trimming and J lost 5 bases; unmatched junction nucleotides: 6. This CDR3 region has 14 residues. Using reference TRBV30 and TRBJ1-2 for the parts outside the CDR3, the full variable domain is SQTIHQWPATLVQPVGSPLSLECTVEGTSNPNLYWYRQAAGRGLQLLFYSVGIGQISSEVPQNLSASRPQDRQFILSSKKLLLSDSGFYLCAWSPGQGLYGYTFGSGTRLTVV.